This paragraph covers one T cell receptor (beta chain) sequence. The clone's antigen remains unknown. No much larger clone is present one base from it, and per-base qualities are unavailable. This specimen comes from a study of shared clonotypes between healthy human individuals (dated by TCRdb to about 2020). Regarding the research as a whole: A few men and two women, aged 18 to 49 years, made up the cohort. For each donor, CD4 naive and CD4 memory were each given three plates, CD8 naive was given two plates, and CD8 memory was given one plate. Between about 0.8 and 9 billion PBMCs per donor were obtained by leukapheresis. To estimate repertoire size and how much clonotypes are shared between individuals, the study performed deep sequencing of blood TCR repertoires from about five healthy adults. To increase sequencing depth and limit assay-specific biases, TCR repertoire library preparation and sequencing were carried out by different laboratories using diverse techniques.

What the work shows at the level of the full study, not this receptor alone: Pairwise subsampling indicated that sequencing depth was expected to affect the degree of clonotype sharing among donors. Sampling was restricted to blood, and TCR repertoires in tissues likely differ from the TCR repertoires found in blood. Because the study included only a small number of donors, the genetic and exposure-history diversity represented was limited. Larger estimated clonotype richness was generally found for naive subsets than for memory subsets. Clonotypes shared by all four sorted-subset donors showed higher generation probabilities than non-shared clonotypes. Rarefaction of sorted-subset datasets indicated incomplete sequencing despite the large sequencing depth. About 5% of naive CD4, around 4% of naive CD8, roughly 2.5% of memory CD4, and 0.35% to 0.5% of memory CD8 clonotypes were shared across a few donors.

Using the deep immunoSEQ assay, multiplex PCR amplified TCR CDR3 regions from genomic DNA. For each cell subset, the extracted genomic DNA was distributed evenly across all wells of several immunoSEQ 96-well plates, and each plate served as one replicate. For sorted subsets, around 0.2 ug genomic DNA, equal to 30,000 to 35,000 T cell genomes, was loaded into each replicate PCR. Purified libraries were quantified with a Qubit 3.0 fluorometer, sized on a Bioanalyzer 2100, and re-quantified with the KAPA Library Quantification kit. Every immunoSEQ 96-well plate was sequenced on a dedicated single-read 150-cycle Illumina NextSeq 550 flow cell. Regarding the original processing steps: Because the immunoSEQ output held only junctional sequences and lacked quality scores, the filtering could not match the filtering applied to full-length reads. To assign V/J genes and CDR3, sequences were annotated using PyIR, a Python wrapper for IgBLAST v1.9, with IMGT germline references. Reads were filtered out if the reads had weak V/J assignments (E-value above 1e-6), no CDR3, stop codons, out-of-frame junctions, or ambiguous translated residues. A V3J clonotype was defined by an identical inferred V gene, J gene, and CDR3 amino acid sequence. Percentage overlap between repertoires was calculated by dividing the number of shared unique clonotypes by the size of the smaller repertoire. Three approaches were used to assess repertoire richness: RTK rarefaction, the Chao1 estimator, and Recon v2.1 estimates of unobserved clonotypes. Generation probabilities were computed with OLGA for all TCRbeta clonotypes obtained by the gDNA method from a few donors. As stored in TCRdb, this immuneACCESS dataset retains in-frame rearrangements with V and J assigned. A fraction of the clones does not appear; measured against another copy, unresolved V genes explain less than half of the discrepancy, and the remainder lacks a known reason. For V, J and clone size, that table is used; D and trimming come from the DNA. The sample yields about 2.1 million clones; over 85% were counted once. About 1.7% of the sample belongs to the ten largest clones.

The junction shows trimming of 6 bases on V and 6 bases on J, and the gene matches do not reach 13 bases of it. From the germline V gene, CDR1 is KGHSH and CDR2 is LQKENI. The CDR3 runs 17 residues from the cysteine to the phenylalanine. Of all the DNA, just the CDR3 is kept, 51 bases in frame from base 1. CD8 naive samples were CD45RO-negative cells positively selected for CCR7, giving a CD45RA+CCR7+ population that excluded TemRA cells. Healthy HIV-negative adults with no recently reported acute infections or vaccinations were included as donors. All donors were Caucasian adults living in Nashville, Tennessee, USA. Blood was collected by leukapheresis, and PBMCs were isolated by Ficoll-Histopaque density gradient centrifugation and then cryopreserved in liquid nitrogen vapor phase. Purity and quantity of every magnetically sorted T cell population were checked by analytical flow cytometry. From each sorted fraction, genomic DNA was isolated and quantified by UV absorbance on a Nanodrop 2000c.

The sample was naive CD8+ T cells from PBMCs. In light of the paper, this sample's cell subset or site label describes: CD45RA+CCR7+. This receptor was obtained from a man younger than 30 in good health. Some clones in this sample may be carry-over from other donors' samples. The chain joins TRBV18 to TRBJ2-2, and 10 junctional nucleotides match TRBD1. The DNA sequence is given as TGTGCCAGCTCGCCTACGACAGGGGGCGGTTTTTCCGGGGAGCTGTTTTTT. This encodes CASSPTTGGGFSGELFF.